One sample yielded the 7 T cell receptor beta chains listed below, sequenced in a study of T cells in localized non-small cell lung cancer (TCRdb year 2020). The library was produced with the immunoSEQ multiplex PCR assay. Sourced from immuneACCESS, this table was stored by TCRdb with only in-frame sequences that have V and J called. A share of the clones is absent; for the studies checked, an unresolved V gene accounts for under half, and the remainder has no known explanation. The sample records around 30,000 clones, around 90% of which are singletons. The ten largest clones take up approximately 12% of the sample. The source was peripheral blood, collected before any cancer treatment. These receptors originate from a female donor older than 55 with stage III squamous cell lung carcinoma.

The chain links TRBV10-2 to TRBJ2-5; TRBD1 is a possible D gene (6 bases). V lost 8 bases, J lost 5 bases, and 18 bases lay in between. The CDR3 is made up of 14 amino acids. CDR1 and CDR2 (germline): WSHSY, SAAADI. CDR3 in DNA: TGCGCCAGCGAACGGGACACGTCCTCGGAGACCCAGTACTTC. Translating gives CASERDTSSETQYF.

This sequence joins TRBV10-1 and TRBJ1-2; tentatively, D is TRBD1 (5 bases). V was clipped by 6 bases and J by 3 bases, with 11 bases between them. This CDR3 comprises 13 residues. Per germline, CDR1 WNHNN and CDR2 SYGVQD (reference sequence). CDR3 region: CASSLGAHYGYTF. CDR3 nucleotide sequence: TGCGCCAGCAGCTTAGGGGCCCACTATGGCTACACCTTC.

Written as DNA, the CDR3 is TGTGCCAGCAGTTTGGGAGGGAACCCCAATCAGCCCCAGCATTTT. As protein: CASSLGGNPNQPQHF. This chain connects TRBV28 to TRBJ1-5; no firm D call. The CDR3 contains 15 residues. Germline V gene data show CDR1 as MDHEN and CDR2 as SYDVKM. V lost 3 bases and J 3 bases, leaving 12 bases between the germline ends.

This chain links TRBV9 with TRBJ2-6, with 9 bases matching TRBD1. Germline CDR1 reads SGDLS; CDR2 reads YYNGEE. J gave up 0 bases and V 2 bases, and 6 bases lay outside the gene matches. The CDR3 sequence is 18 residues long. CDR3 DNA sequence: TGTGCCAGCAGCGTTAGGGACAGGGTGGGCTCTGGGGCCAACGTCCTGACTTTC. It codes for CASSVRDRVGSGANVLTF.

This rearrangement joins TRBV6-1 to TRBJ2-5; 12 bases are a match to TRBD1. Germline V gene sequence: CDR1 MNHNS, CDR2 SASEGT. This CDR3 has 18 residues. The V gene end was trimmed by 3 bases and the J gene end by 5 bases; junction bases not matched to a gene: 13. Here the CDR3 reads CASSEIGTGGQRWETQYF. The DNA for the CDR3 is TGTGCCAGCAGTGAGATCGGGACAGGGGGCCAGCGATGGGAGACCCAGTACTTC.

The chain uses TRBV2 and TRBJ2-5; no definite D call. CDR3 length: 13 amino acids. V shed 2 bases and J shed 7 bases, with 11 bases lying between them. Germline values: CDR1 SNHLY, CDR2 FYNNEI. CDR3 nucleotide sequence: TGTGCCAGCAGTGAAAGATGGGCCCCGACCCAGTACTTC. Translated, it gives CASSERWAPTQYF.

DNA for the CDR3: TGTGCCAGTAGTTTCTCTAGCGGGAGCATCTACGAGCAGTACTTC. It specifies CASSFSSGSIYEQYF. The V gene is TRBV19, the J gene TRBJ2-7, with 10 bases aligning to TRBD2. The V gene's germline CDR1 is LNHDA and CDR2 SQIVND (reference sequence). V was pared by 5 bases and J by 3 bases, with 7 bases of the junction left unmatched. The CDR3 length is 15 residues.